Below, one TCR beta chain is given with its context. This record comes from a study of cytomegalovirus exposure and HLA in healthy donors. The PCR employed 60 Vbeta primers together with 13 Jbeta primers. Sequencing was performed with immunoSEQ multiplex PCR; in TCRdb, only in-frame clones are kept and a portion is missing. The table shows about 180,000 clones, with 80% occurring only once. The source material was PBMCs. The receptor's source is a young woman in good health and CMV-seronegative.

CDR3 coding DNA: TGCAGCGTTGAAATCTGGTGGACGGACTCGAACACCGGGGAGCTGTTTTTT. It codes for CSVEIWWTDSNTGELFF. J is TRBJ2-2 and V is TRBV29-1, with D tentatively TRBD2 (5 bases). Germline V lookup: CDR1 SQVTM, CDR2 ANQGSEA. Deletions cut 2 bases from V and 0 bases from J, with 16 bases between. The CDR3 sequence is 17 residues long.